These 19 T cell receptor beta chains were all obtained from the same sample, sequenced in a study of CD8 T cells in Susac syndrome. It was with random hexamers that 0.5 to 1 ug RNA was reverse transcribed. TCRdb processed the immunoSEQ multiplex PCR reads anew with MiXCR; each CDR3 protein has one entry. The repertoire holds about 200,000 distinct CDR3 sequences, with 90% to 95% as singletons. The sequenced sample consisted of CD4+ T cells from PBMCs. These receptors were collected from a human donor with multiple sclerosis.

J is TRBJ1-5 and V is TRBV6-5, with no clear D. V lost 0 bases and J 2 bases, leaving 11 bases between the germline ends. The germline V gene encodes CDR1 MNHEY and CDR2 SVGAGI. This CDR3 spans 16 amino acids. CDR3 loop: CASSYSGGRGNQPQHF. The CDR3 DNA follows: TGTGCCAGCAGTTACTCGGGTGGCCGGGGCAATCAGCCCCAGCATTTT.

This rearrangement joins TRBV27 to TRBJ1-1; D is unresolved. The germline V and J ends were trimmed by 5 bases and 0 bases, with 10 bases remaining between them. The CDR3 is made up of 14 amino acids. The germline V gene encodes CDR1 MNHEY and CDR2 SMNVEV (reference sequence). The CDR3 loop reads CASSPTPMNTEAFF. DNA for the CDR3: TGTGCCAGCAGTCCCACCCCGATGAACACTGAAGCTTTCTTT.

This chain uses TRBV7-2 with TRBJ2-5; D unclear. This CDR3 comprises 13 residues. CDR1 is SGHTA, CDR2 FQGNSA, per germline. Trimming took 5 bases from V and 4 from J, leaving 11 bases between them. For the CDR3, the DNA is TGTGCCAGCAGCCTCCTCGGGCCAGAGACCCAGTACTTC. It yields the protein CASSLLGPETQYF. The full variable domain, completed using reference TRBV7-2 and TRBJ2-5, is GAGVSQSPSNKVTEKGKDVELRCDPISGHTALYWYRQSLGQGLEFLIYFQGNSAPDKSGLPSDRFSAERTGGSVSTLTIQRTQQEDSAVYLCASSLLGPETQYFGPGTRLLVL.

This chain uses TRBV11-2 with TRBJ2-1, with 15 positions matching TRBD2. This CDR3 is 16 amino acids long. V dropped 5 bases and J dropped 11; count of bases not matched to a gene: 10. Germline values: CDR1 SGHAT, CDR2 FQNNGV. The CDR3 nucleotides are TGTGCCAGCAGCCTAACGTCGGGACTAGCGGGAGGCCAGCAGTTCTTC. This gives the protein CASSLTSGLAGGQQFF.

This chain joins TRBV5-4 and TRBJ2-3, with D possibly being TRBD1 or TRBD2 (5 bases each). Germline V gene data show CDR1 as SGHNT and CDR2 as YYREEE (reference sequence). CDR3 length: 17 amino acids. V was pared by 4 bases and J by 0 bases, with 18 bases between. The CDR3: CASSPMTQGRSTDTQYF. The CDR3 DNA reads TGTGCCAGCAGCCCGATGACCCAGGGACGAAGCACAGATACGCAGTATTTT.

The V and J genes are TRBV7-2 and TRBJ1-2; no reliable D call. Trimming took off 3 bases at V and 8 bases at J, with 16 bases between the two ends. The V gene's germline CDR1 is SGHTA and CDR2 FQGNSA. This CDR3 is built from 14 residues. CDR3 in amino acids: CASSFEVWARGYTF. The DNA for the CDR3 is TGTGCCAGCAGCTTTGAGGTCTGGGCGCGGGGCTACACCTTC. Full variable domain (rest looked up from reference TRBV7-2 and TRBJ1-2): GAGVSQSPSNKVTEKGKDVELRCDPISGHTALYWYRQSLGQGLEFLIYFQGNSAPDKSGLPSDRFSAERTGGSVSTLTIQRTQQEDSAVYLCASSFEVWARGYTFGSGTRLTVV.

CDR3 amino acids: CAWSPGDPQPQHF. CDR3 bases: TGTGCCTGGAGCCCCGGGGACCCTCAGCCCCAGCATTTT. V gene TRBV30 combines with J gene TRBJ1-5; D is possibly TRBD1 (5 bases). CDR1 GTSNPN and CDR2 SVGIG come from the germline V gene (reference sequence). V dropped 3 bases and J dropped 6 bases, with 12 bases sitting between them. The CDR3 loop spans 13 amino acids.

V is TRBV19 and J is TRBJ2-3; TRBD1 is a possible D gene (5 bases). The CDR3 runs 15 residues. CDR1 and CDR2 (germline): LNHDA, SQIVND (reference sequence). V lost 3 bases and J 2 bases, leaving 12 bases between the germline ends. The CDR3 DNA follows: TGTGCCAGTAGTATCCAGACAGTCTCCACAGATACGCAGTATTTT. Its translation is CASSIQTVSTDTQYF.

The rearrangement links TRBV20-1 to TRBJ2-3; D perhaps matches TRBD1 (7 bases). V was pared by 2 bases and J by 3 bases, with 15 bases between. CDR1 and CDR2 (germline): DFQATT, SNEGSKA (reference sequence). The CDR3 extends over 15 amino acids. The CDR3 region has the DNA TGCAGTGCTAGATCCCTAGCGACAGGGACAGATACGCAGTATTTT. Translated: CSARSLATGTDTQYF.

This chain joins TRBV12-3 or TRBV12-4 and TRBJ1-1; D gene uncertain. The CDR3 is 11 amino acids. With 1 base removed from V and 11 bases from J, the gap between germline ends came to 8 bases. The CDR3 is CASSLGLGAFF. As DNA, the CDR3 is TGTGCCAGCAGTTTAGGTTTGGGGGCTTTCTTT.

The chain employs TRBV14 and TRBJ1-1; a weak D match, TRBD1 (5 bases). From germline, CDR1 is SGHDN and CDR2 FVKESK. V was shortened by 1 base and J by 11 bases, with 11 bases between the two germline ends. This CDR3 comprises 12 residues. CDR3 coding DNA: TGTGCCAGCAGCCAAGGGGAAGGGGTGGCTTTCTTT. Its translation: CASSQGEGVAFF.

The genes are TRBV19 and TRBJ1-5; D not certain. This CDR3 contains 15 residues. CDR1 is LNHDA, CDR2 SQIVND, per germline (reference sequence). V was clipped by 11 bases and J by 0 bases, with 17 bases between them. As DNA, the CDR3 is TGTGCCTCCTCCTCGCAGGCAGATAGCAATCAGCCCCAGCATTTT. This encodes CASSSQADSNQPQHF.

J is TRBJ1-2 and V is TRBV6-5; TRBD1 matches at 9 bases. V lost 6 bases to trimming and J lost 4 bases; unmatched junction nucleotides: 9. The CDR3 is made up of 15 amino acids. CDR1 is MNHEY, CDR2 SVGAGI, per germline. CDR3 region: CASRQQGAESYGYTF. In nucleotides, the CDR3 is TGTGCCAGCAGACAACAGGGGGCGGAAAGCTATGGCTACACCTTC.

V and J are TRBV15 and TRBJ2-3; the D gene is possibly TRBD2 (6 bases). CDR1 LNHNV and CDR2 YYDKDF come from the germline V gene (reference sequence). The CDR3 runs 15 residues. V was clipped by 5 bases and J by 4 bases, with 16 bases between them. The CDR3 DNA follows: TGTGCCACCAGCGGGGGGACGGGTATTGCAGATACGCAGTATTTT. Translating it yields CATSGGTGIADTQYF.

The DNA for the CDR3 is TGTGCCAGCATCCGGGTAGATACGCAGTATTTT. It is translated as CASIRVDTQYF. The chain uses TRBV2 and TRBJ2-3; no firm D call. The CDR3 contains 11 residues. Germline assignment: CDR1 SNHLY and CDR2 FYNNEI. V was pared by 7 bases and J by 5 bases, with 7 bases between.

The gene calls are TRBV29-1 and TRBJ2-7; D perhaps matches TRBD1 (5 bases). Trimming took off 6 bases at V and 10 bases at J, with 25 bases between the two ends. The CDR3 is 14 amino acids. The germline CDR1 and CDR2 sequences are SQVTM and ANQGSEA. CDR3 nucleotides: TGCAGCGTGGGGCGATCGGGCGGTATAAGGGAACAGTACTTC. Translating gives CSVGRSGGIREQYF.

This clonotype was detected only once. The J gene is TRBJ2-3, the V gene TRBV20-1, with D possibly matching TRBD2 (5 bases). V dropped 4 bases and J dropped 0 bases, with 11 bases sitting between them. Germline loops: CDR1 DFQATT, CDR2 SNEGSKA (reference sequence). The CDR3 consists of 14 residues. This CDR3 is CSAISATSTDTQYF. CDR3 sequence (DNA): TGCAGTGCTATTAGCGCCACTAGCACAGATACGCAGTATTTT.

The genes are TRBV9 and TRBJ2-1; tentative D call: TRBD1 (6 bases). CDR1 and CDR2 from the germline V gene are SGDLS and YYNGEE. This CDR3 has 15 residues. V gave up 0 bases and J gave up 6 bases, with 13 bases separating them. The CDR3 DNA reads TGTGCCAGCAGCGTAGAGGGACACTGGTTCAATGAGCAGTTCTTC. Translation: CASSVEGHWFNEQFF.

This chain connects TRBV30 to TRBJ2-1; D ambiguous. The CDR3 has 17 amino acids. V gave up 2 bases and J gave up 6 bases, with 23 bases separating them. CDR1 and CDR2 from the germline V gene are GTSNPN and SVGIG (reference sequence). The CDR3 DNA reads TGTGCCTGGAGTTCCTCCTTTGCCGGCCTGAGGAGCAATGAGCAGTTCTTC. It specifies CAWSSSFAGLRSNEQFF.